Given below is one TCR beta chain in context. The antigen is unknown. These data are taken from a study of cytomegalovirus exposure and HLA in healthy donors. Whole-study results and caveats: A later analysis showed TCR association rates differing by HLA locus, peaking at DRB1 and lowest at HLA-C. Later analysis revealed greater clonal expansion in HLA-associated TCR beta chains than in equally common others. Reportedly, fewer N-insertions than the approximately 700-donor mean appeared in an Asian-associated ancestry cluster in a later analysis.

Germline-derived CDR1 and CDR2 are SEHNR and FQNEAQ (reference sequence). The CDR3 sequence is 16 residues long. The junction had 7 bases not matched to a gene; V was cut back by 5 bases and J by 2 bases. The PCR used 60 Vbeta and 13 Jbeta primers. Data came from immunoSEQ multiplex PCR; TCRdb stores just in-frame clones and leaves some out. The sample shows approximately 100,000 clones, more than 65% of them seen only once. The sample comprised PBMCs. The chain carries TRBV7-9 and TRBJ2-1; 9 bases match TRBD1. This sequence was found in a woman between 18 and 29 years old in good health and CMV-seropositive. The CDR3 loop reads CASSHWTGVTYNEQFF. Written as DNA, the CDR3 is TGTGCCAGCAGCCATTGGACAGGGGTTACCTACAATGAGCAGTTCTTC.